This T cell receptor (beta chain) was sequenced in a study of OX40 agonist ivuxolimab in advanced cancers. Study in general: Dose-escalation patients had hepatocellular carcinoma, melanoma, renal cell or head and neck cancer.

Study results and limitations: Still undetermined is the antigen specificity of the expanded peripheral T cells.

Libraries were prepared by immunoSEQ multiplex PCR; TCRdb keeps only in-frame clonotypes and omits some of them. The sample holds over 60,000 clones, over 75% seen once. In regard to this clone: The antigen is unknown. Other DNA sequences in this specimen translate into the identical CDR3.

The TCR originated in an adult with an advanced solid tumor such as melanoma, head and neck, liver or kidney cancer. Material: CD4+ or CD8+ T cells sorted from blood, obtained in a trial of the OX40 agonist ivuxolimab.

CDR3 sequence reads: CASSSGSSYNEQFF. The CDR3 nucleotides are TGCGCCAGCAGCAGCGGGAGCTCCTACAATGAGCAGTTCTTC. The genes are TRBV5-1 and TRBJ2-1; 8 positions agree with TRBD2. J was trimmed by 0 bases and V by 4 bases; bases with no gene match: 0. The CDR3 runs 14 residues. Looked up from germline, CDR1 is SGHRS and CDR2 is YFSETQ.